This paragraph reports one T cell receptor (beta chain). No antigen is known for it. The Oncomine TCR Beta short-read assay generated sequence data from the DNA of cultured CD4+ T cells. TCRdb used MiXCR to reprocess the PCR reads, holding one entry per CDR3 protein. The sample contains some 9,600 distinct CDR3 sequences, approximately 57% of which appear only once. This CDR3 has 13 residues. Trimming shortened V by 6 bases and J by 4 bases, and 12 bases separated the two germline ends. Germline assignment: CDR1 SEHNR and CDR2 FQNEAQ (reference sequence). Treatment reported: approximately nine-day PBMC culture with coronavirus spike peptide pools or control peptides (ViraFEST assay). This sample stems from a study of vaccination and CD4 T cells after COVID-19.

The chain links TRBV7-9 to TRBJ1-2, with D possibly being TRBD1 (5 bases). The specimen was CD4+ T cells from blood, cultured in vitro. This receptor was taken from a human donor who had recovered from COVID-19. This CDR3 is CASSPGVGYGYTF. The CDR3, as DNA: TGTGCCAGCAGTCCGGGGGTAGGCTATGGCTACACCTTC. Based on the CDR3 plus reference TRBV7-9 and TRBJ1-2, the full variable domain is DTGVSQNPRHKITKRGQNVTFRCDPISEHNRLYWYRQTLGQGPEFLTYFQNEAQLEKSRLLSDRFSAERPKGSFSTLEIQRTEQGDSAMYLCASSPGVGYGYTFGSGTRLTVV.